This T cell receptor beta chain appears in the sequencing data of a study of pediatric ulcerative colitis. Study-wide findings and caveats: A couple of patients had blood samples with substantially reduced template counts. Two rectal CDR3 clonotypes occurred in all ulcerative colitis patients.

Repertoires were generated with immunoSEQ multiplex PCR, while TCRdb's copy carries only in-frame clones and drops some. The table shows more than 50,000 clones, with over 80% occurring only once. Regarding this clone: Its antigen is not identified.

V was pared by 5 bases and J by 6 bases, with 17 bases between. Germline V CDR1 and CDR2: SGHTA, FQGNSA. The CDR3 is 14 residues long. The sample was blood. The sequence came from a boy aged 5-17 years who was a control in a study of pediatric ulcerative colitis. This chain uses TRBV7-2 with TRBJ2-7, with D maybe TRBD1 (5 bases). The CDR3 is CASSGWGPGGEQYF. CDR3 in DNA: TGTGCCAGCAGCGGGTGGGGCCCGGGCGGCGAGCAGTACTTC.